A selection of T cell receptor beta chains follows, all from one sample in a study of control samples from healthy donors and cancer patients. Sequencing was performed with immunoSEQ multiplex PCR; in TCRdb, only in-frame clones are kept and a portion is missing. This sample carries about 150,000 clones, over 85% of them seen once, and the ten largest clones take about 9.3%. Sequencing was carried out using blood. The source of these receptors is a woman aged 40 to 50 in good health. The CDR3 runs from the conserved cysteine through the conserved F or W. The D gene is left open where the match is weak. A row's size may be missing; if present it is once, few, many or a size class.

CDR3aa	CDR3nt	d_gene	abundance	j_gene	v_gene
CASSPPGNLNTEAFF	TGTGCCAGCTCACCACCGGGCAACTTGAACACTGAAGCTTTCTTT	-	-	TRBJ1-1	TRBV18
CASMVTGSSTNEKLFF	TGTGCCAGCATGGTAACAGGGTCATCAACTAATGAAAAACTGTTTTTT	-	-	TRBJ1-4	TRBV7-9
CASSSDGQPNYGYTF	TGTGCCAGCAGCTCCGACGGACAGCCAAACTATGGCTACACCTTC	-	-	TRBJ1-2	TRBV13
CASSLPPGGTEAFF	TGTGCCAGCAGCTTACCCCCCGGGGGAACTGAAGCTTTCTTT	-	-	TRBJ1-1	TRBV7-2
CASTFRRGEKLFF	TGTGCCAGCACTTTCCGCAGGGGGGAAAAACTGTTTTTT	TRBD1	-	TRBJ1-4	TRBV27
CASSYSNSGEANYGYTF	TGTGCCAGCAGTTACTCAAACTCCGGGGAAGCTAACTATGGCTACACCTTC	-	-	TRBJ1-2	TRBV6-2/TRBV6-3
CASSQDLEALNTEAFF	TGCGCCAGCAGCCAAGATCTAGAGGCCTTGAACACTGAAGCTTTCTTT	-	-	TRBJ1-1	TRBV4-3
CASSFRDRYYGYTF	TGTGCCAGCAGTTTCCGGGACAGGTACTATGGCTACACCTTC	TRBD1	-	TRBJ1-2	TRBV28
CASSGGLSPSYEQYF	TGTGCCAGCAGCGGGGGGCTCTCCCCCTCCTACGAGCAGTACTTC	-	-	TRBJ2-7	TRBV9
CASRTDSGNTIYF	TGTGCCAGCAGGACAGACTCTGGAAACACCATATATTTT	-	-	TRBJ1-3	TRBV6-5
CASSPAGAGAETQYF	TGTGCCAGCAGTCCCGCCGGAGCGGGAGCCGAGACCCAGTACTTC	TRBD2	-	TRBJ2-5	TRBV6-5
CASSAPFPGRGSEQYF	TGTGCCAGCAGTGCGCCCTTCCCAGGTAGGGGCTCCGAGCAGTACTTC	-	-	TRBJ2-7	TRBV27
CASSFTEYSNQPQHF	TGTGCCAGCAGTTTTACAGAGTATAGCAATCAGCCCCAGCATTTT	-	-	TRBJ1-5	TRBV28
CASSQDGHLLAAGGNIQYF	TGTGCCAGCAGCCAAGACGGCCACTTGCTAGCGGCGGGGGGAAACATTCAGTACTTC	TRBD2	-	TRBJ2-4	TRBV3-1/TRBV3-2
CASSGLAGLGQFF	TGTGCCAGCAGCGGACTAGCTGGGCTAGGGCAGTTCTTC	TRBD2	-	TRBJ2-1	TRBV6-2/TRBV6-3
CASSLRGGSGNTIYF	TGTGCCAGCAGCTTACGTGGCGGCTCTGGAAACACCATATATTTT	-	-	TRBJ1-3	TRBV7-2
CARESGWGGYTF	TGTGCCAGAGAGAGTGGGTGGGGTGGCTACACCTTC	-	once	TRBJ1-2	TRBV30
CASSYSRSDTQYF	TGTGCCAGCAGTTACTCGCGGTCAGATACGCAGTATTTT	-	once	TRBJ2-3	TRBV6-5
CASSLSRGAGNEKLFF	TGTGCCAGCAGCTTATCCCGGGGGGCCGGTAATGAAAAACTGTTTTTT	-	-	TRBJ1-4	TRBV7-2
CASSPLVNPAGEQFF	TGTGCCAGCTCACCACTGGTTAACCCTGCAGGTGAGCAGTTCTTC	-	-	TRBJ2-1	TRBV18
CATRGHDQPQHF	TGTGCCACCAGGGGTCACGATCAGCCCCAGCATTTT	-	-	TRBJ1-5	TRBV10-3
CASSLSGFNNEQFF	TGCGCCAGCAGCTTGTCCGGATTTAACAATGAGCAGTTCTTC	-	-	TRBJ2-1	TRBV5-1
CSVDLGGQRTVGAFF	TGCAGCGTTGACTTAGGAGGACAGCGTACGGTGGGAGCTTTCTTT	-	-	TRBJ1-1	TRBV29-1
CASSQVIATRYEQFF	TGTGCCAGCAGCCAAGTGATCGCGACTAGGTATGAGCAGTTCTTC	-	-	TRBJ2-1	TRBV3-1/TRBV3-2
CASSLAGSNQPQHF	TGTGCCAGCAGCTTAGCGGGCAGCAATCAGCCCCAGCATTTT	-	-	TRBJ1-5	TRBV7-2
CAWSPFSGSGFF	TGTGCCTGGAGTCCCTTTAGCGGGAGCGGGTTCTTC	TRBD2	-	TRBJ2-1	TRBV30
CASSPGGRYNEQFF	TGTGCCAGTAGCCCCGGAGGTCGCTACAATGAGCAGTTCTTC	-	-	TRBJ2-1	TRBV19
CASRGLGSGANVLTF	TGTGCCAGCAGAGGCCTCGGCTCTGGGGCCAACGTCCTGACTTTC	-	-	TRBJ2-6	TRBV6-5
CASSWTADNQPQHF	TGTGCCAGCAGCTGGACAGCGGACAATCAGCCCCAGCATTTT	-	-	TRBJ1-5	TRBV7-2
CARSNDSPQPQHF	TGTGCCAGAAGCAACGACAGTCCTCAGCCCCAGCATTTT	-	-	TRBJ1-5	TRBV7-5
CASSFRGIAFF	TGTGCCAGCAGCTTTAGGGGAATAGCTTTCTTT	-	-	TRBJ1-1	TRBV5-8
CASSILQGSYGYTF	TGTGCCAGTAGTATCCTACAGGGGTCCTATGGCTACACCTTC	TRBD1	-	TRBJ1-2	TRBV19
CAIAKAGGTDTQYF	TGTGCCATCGCGAAAGCGGGGGGCACAGATACGCAGTATTTT	TRBD2	-	TRBJ2-3	TRBV10-3
CASSSGQGGDGYTF	TGCGCCAGCAGCTCCGGACAGGGAGGAGATGGCTACACCTTC	TRBD1	once	TRBJ1-2	TRBV5-1
CASSLTAGVAGNTIYF	TGTGCCAGCAGCTTAACAGCAGGGGTCGCTGGAAACACCATATATTTT	-	-	TRBJ1-3	TRBV7-3
CASSSSGGVSEKLFF	TGCGCCAGCAGCTCCTCTGGAGGTGTCAGTGAAAAACTGTTTTTT	-	-	TRBJ1-4	TRBV5-1
CASSPRDTYTGELFF	TGTGCCAGCAGCCCGAGGGACACCTACACCGGGGAGCTGTTTTTT	-	-	TRBJ2-2	TRBV3-1/TRBV3-2
CASSEFTEAFF	TGTGCCAGCAGCGAATTTACTGAAGCTTTCTTT	-	-	TRBJ1-1	TRBV7-9
CASSLVPSGGSRTEAFF	TGTGCCAGCAGCTTAGTTCCGTCCGGGGGATCTCGCACTGAAGCTTTCTTT	-	-	TRBJ1-1	TRBV11-2
CSVEGSYNEQFF	TGCAGCGTTGAAGGATCCTACAATGAGCAGTTCTTC	-	-	TRBJ2-1	TRBV29-1
CASSSTGTGDRELFF	TGTGCCAGCAGCTCCACCGGGACAGGGGACCGGGAGCTGTTTTTT	TRBD1	-	TRBJ2-2	TRBV5-4
CASSQTGDSGNTIYF	TGTGCCAGTAGTCAGACAGGGGACTCTGGAAACACCATATATTTT	TRBD1	-	TRBJ1-3	TRBV19
CASSRDREYEQYF	TGTGCCAGCAGTAGGGACAGGGAATACGAGCAGTACTTC	TRBD1	-	TRBJ2-7	TRBV6-5
CASSIQGRDQPQHF	TGTGCCAGTAGTATACAGGGGAGAGATCAGCCCCAGCATTTT	-	-	TRBJ1-5	TRBV19
CSVVTSGPNTGELFF	TGCAGCGTCGTGACTAGCGGTCCGAACACCGGGGAGCTGTTTTTT	TRBD2	-	TRBJ2-2	TRBV29-1
CASSLGEGHTEAFF	TGTGCCAGCAGCTTAGGGGAGGGACACACTGAAGCTTTCTTT	-	-	TRBJ1-1	TRBV7-2
CASSVDQRGTFSAVPEDGYTF	TGTGCCAGCAGCGTAGATCAGCGAGGGACATTTTCCGCAGTCCCTGAGGATGGCTACACCTTC	-	-	TRBJ1-2	TRBV9
CASSVETSGGLTDTQYF	TGTGCCAGCAGCGTAGAAACTAGCGGGGGCCTCACAGATACGCAGTATTTT	TRBD2	-	TRBJ2-3	TRBV9
CASSEPGQGAEKLFF	TGCGCCAGCAGCGAACCTGGACAGGGCGCTGAAAAACTGTTTTTT	TRBD1	-	TRBJ1-4	TRBV4-3
CASSLWADSSYEQYF	TGTGCCAGCAGCTTATGGGCAGACAGCTCCTACGAGCAGTACTTC	-	-	TRBJ2-7	TRBV7-2
CASSQEGQRNTIYF	TGTGCCAGCAGCCAAGAGGGACAGCGAAACACCATATATTTT	TRBD1	-	TRBJ1-3	TRBV3-1/TRBV3-2
CASSLWVNTEAFF	TGTGCCAGCAGCTTATGGGTGAACACTGAAGCTTTCTTT	-	once	TRBJ1-1	TRBV7-9
CASSLDRGLNQPQHF	TGTGCCAGCAGCCTCGACAGGGGGCTTAACCAGCCCCAGCATTTT	TRBD1	-	TRBJ1-5	TRBV5-6
CASSGPGQGARGGYTF	TGTGCCAGCAGCGGGCCGGGACAGGGGGCGCGGGGTGGCTACACCTTC	TRBD1	-	TRBJ1-2	TRBV9